The clone carrying this T cell receptor beta chain was counted many times. This specimen comes from a study of regulatory T cells in long-lasting Graves disease. The time point here: newly diagnosed GD, antithyroid drugs for less than 3 months. Researchers made the TCR library from RNA that was extracted from PBMCs. Arm-PCR of CDR3 regions and iRepertoire HTBI primers were the basis on which TCR beta libraries were built. TCRdb reprocessed the multiplex PCR reads via MiXCR and lists one record per CDR3 protein. The sample records hundreds of thousands of distinct CDR3 sequences, approximately 13% being singletons. This CDR3 is 14 amino acids long. The germline V gene encodes CDR1 DFQATT and CDR2 SNEGSKA (reference sequence). V gave up 2 bases and J gave up 0 bases, with 11 bases separating them. The data also belong to a second study, concerning T cells in Graves' hyperthyroidism and ophthalmopathy.

The sample in question was peripheral blood mononuclear cells (PBMCs), obtained at new diagnosis, from a patient treated with antithyroid drugs. The rearrangement uses TRBV20-1 and TRBJ2-7; possible D gene TRBD2, 5 bases. This clonotype was sampled from a man younger than 40 with Graves disease. CDR3 region: CSARRGISSYEQYF. The CDR3 DNA reads as TGCAGTGCTAGACGGGGTATTAGCTCCTACGAGCAGTACTTC.